The present T cell receptor (beta chain) was sequenced within a study of blood T cells in healthy people across ages. Next came a second PCR, run for about 7 to 12 cycles, which used a sample-barcoded 5' primer along with a J-beta primer mix. TCRdb redid the calling of the 5' RACE reads with MiXCR, one entry per CDR3 protein. The data show around 870,000 distinct CDR3 sequences, with 25% to 30% seen just once and 15% to 20% held by the top ten. This clonotype was counted a few times. A much larger clone differs by one base, so this may be a read error. V shed 1 base, J shed 4 bases, and the junction held 7 bases outside the gene matches. There are 16 residues in the CDR3. The V gene's germline CDR1 is LGHNA and CDR2 YSLEER. Donors ranged from 6 to 90 years old and were healthy Caucasians in Russia.

The sample comprised blood. This chain uses TRBV4-3 with TRBJ2-1; TRBD2 matches at 7 bases. The source is a woman over 75 in good health. Here the CDR3 reads CASSQGLGGKYNEQFF. The CDR3 DNA reads TGCGCCAGCAGCCAAGGTCTGGGGGGGAAGTACAATGAGCAGTTCTTC.